These T cell receptor beta chains were read from a single sample in a study of T-cell reconstitution after alpha-beta-depleted transplantation in children. Each CDR3 protein gets one entry after TCRdb re-called the PCR reads with MiXCR. The sample records around 680,000 distinct CDR3 sequences, approximately 16% being singletons. The material sequenced was PBMCs from the stem cell graft donor, taken from the stem cell graft. The source is a human donor who donated a stem cell graft to a child with acute myeloid leukemia. The CDR3 runs from the conserved cysteine through the conserved F or W.

cdr3_aa,v_call,j_call
CASTPSGRSPLHF,TRBV28,TRBJ1-6
CAWTLPYGTHNTEAFF,TRBV30,TRBJ1-1
CSARGLLVAGYTF,TRBV20-1,TRBJ1-2
CATSRDRGTGTEAFF,TRBV15,TRBJ1-1
CASSLYQTNTGELFF,TRBV5-1,TRBJ2-2
CASSYFQGPETQYF,TRBV6-5,TRBJ2-5
CASSPSPPRPQHF,TRBV6-6,TRBJ1-5
CATSDGQSSYNEQFF,TRBV24-1,TRBJ2-1
CASSIEGQETQYF,TRBV19,TRBJ2-5
CASEGAMNTEAFF,TRBV7-9,TRBJ1-1
CSAPPGGGYGYTF,TRBV20-1,TRBJ1-2
CASSFSGTQYEQYF,TRBV7-2,TRBJ2-7
CASSPERGSGELFF,TRBV9,TRBJ2-2
CASSSKWDQYF,TRBV7-3,TRBJ2-5
CASSISWTAPGPLF,TRBV2,TRBJ2-7
CASSESTANTGELFF,TRBV10-1,TRBJ2-2
CSARDPTGPPYEQYF,TRBV20-1,TRBJ2-7
CASSPDDTQYF,TRBV7-9,TRBJ2-3
CSARTHAGVTETQYF,TRBV20-1,TRBJ2-5
CASSIHSSRRNTEAFF,TRBV19,TRBJ1-1